This is a list of T cell receptor beta chains from one sample in a study of blood T cells in healthy people across ages. TCRdb independently ran MiXCR on the 5' RACE reads; one entry per CDR3 protein. The sample lists 1.5 million to 2 million distinct CDR3 sequences; about 32% were seen once. Sequencing input: blood. These receptors came from a woman aged 25 to 39 in good health. The CDR3 runs from the conserved cysteine through the conserved F or W. Fields, in order: D gene, clone size, V gene, J gene, CDR3 DNA, CDR3 protein. A D gene is named only where the DNA matches it firmly. Only some rows state a clone size, as once, few, many or a class for expanded clones.

>TRBD1|.|TRBV11-2|TRBJ1-1
TGTGCCAGCAGCTTAATGACAGGGGTCACTGAAGCTTTCTTT
CASSLMTGVTEAFF
>.|.|TRBV10-1|TRBJ2-1
TGCGCCAGCAGTGAGTCAGGCGATGAGCAGTTCTTC
CASSESGDEQFF
>.|.|TRBV7-9|TRBJ2-5
TGTGCCAGCAGCTTATGGGCGTTGGGGGAAGAGACCCAGTACTTC
CASSLWALGEETQYF
>TRBD1|few|TRBV5-1|TRBJ2-5
TGCGCCAGCAGCCCACTGCCGGACAGGGAACAAGAGACCCAGTACTTC
CASSPLPDREQETQYF
>.|.|TRBV20-1|TRBJ2-3
TGCAGTGCTAGAGTTGAGGGCCCAGATACGCAGTATTTT
CSARVEGPDTQYF
>TRBD2|many|TRBV10-3|TRBJ2-7
TGTGCCATCAGTGGTAGACTAGCGGGGGGGCAGCCGAACTACGAGCAGTACTTC
CAISGRLAGGQPNYEQYF
>.|.|TRBV3-1|TRBJ2-3
TGTGCCAGCAGCCCGGGCGGGGCGCGTAGATGGGATACGCAGTATTTT
CASSPGGARRWDTQYF
>.|.|TRBV6-6|TRBJ2-3
TGTGCCAGCAGTTCTACACGGGGAACAGGGTCAGATACGCAGTATTTT
CASSSTRGTGSDTQYF
>.|few|TRBV20-1|TRBJ2-2
TGCAGTGCTAGGAGCGGGAACACCGGGGAGCTGTTTTTT
CSARSGNTGELFF
>.|few|TRBV11-1|TRBJ2-7
TGTGCCAGCAGCTCCGGGACGGTCCCTCCCTACGAGCAGTACTTC
CASSSGTVPPYEQYF
>.|.|TRBV6-6|TRBJ2-6
TGTGTCAGCAGTAGTCACGCCTCTGGGGCCAACGTCCTGACTTTC
CVSSSHASGANVLTF
>.|few|TRBV5-1|TRBJ1-2
TGCGCCAGCAGCTTGGCTCAAGGACAACTTAACTATGGCTACACCTTC
CASSLAQGQLNYGYTF
>.|.|TRBV20-1|TRBJ2-1
TGCAGTGCTAGAGGGACCCCCCCATCTTACAATGAGCAGTTCTTC
CSARGTPPSYNEQFF
>.|few|TRBV12-3/TRBV12-4|TRBJ2-1
TGTGCCACCACTAGGATACCCACCTACAATGAGCAGTTCTTC
CATTRIPTYNEQFF
>TRBD1|.|TRBV6-1|TRBJ2-7
TGTGCCAGCAGTGCATACCGGGACAGGGCCTACGAGCAGTACTTC
CASSAYRDRAYEQYF
>.|many|TRBV7-3|TRBJ1-1
TGTGCCAGCAGCTTATCTTCGGGGAACACTGAAGCTTTCTTT
CASSLSSGNTEAFF
>TRBD2|few|TRBV3-1|TRBJ2-5
TGTGCCAGCAGCCAGGGGGCTAGCGGGGGCAAAGTGGAGACCCAGTACTTC
CASSQGASGGKVETQYF
>TRBD1|.|TRBV29-1|TRBJ1-6
TGCAGCGTGAAGGGACAGGACCCTAAATCACCCCTCCACTTT
CSVKGQDPKSPLHF
>TRBD2|many|TRBV15|TRBJ2-6
TGTGCCACCAGCCCGGGAGGCTCTGGGGCCAACGTCCTGACTTTC
CATSPGGSGANVLTF
>.|.|TRBV6-2/TRBV6-3|TRBJ1-2
TGTGCCAGCAGTTACTCGAGAGGAATCCGCTATGGCTACACCTTC
CASSYSRGIRYGYTF
>TRBD2|.|TRBV20-1|TRBJ2-2
TGCAGTGCTAAGTCCGGGACTAGCGCGACCGGGGAGCTGTTTTTT
CSAKSGTSATGELFF
>.|few|TRBV12-3/TRBV12-4|TRBJ2-1
TGTGCCAGCATTACTAATACAGGGTTTCTTTACAATGAGCAGTTCTTC
CASITNTGFLYNEQFF
>TRBD2|few|TRBV20-1|TRBJ2-4
TGCAGTGCTAGAGCCTACCTAGCGGGGTCCCACATTCAGTACTTC
CSARAYLAGSHIQYF
>.|few|TRBV20-1|TRBJ2-3
TGCAGTGTCCCCACCCGCATCACAGATACGCAGTATTTT
CSVPTRITDTQYF
>TRBD1|few|TRBV5-1|TRBJ2-1
TGCGCCAGCAGTGGGACAGACTTAGGGATTTCGTACAATGAGCAGTTCTTC
CASSGTDLGISYNEQFF
>.|few|TRBV9|TRBJ2-7
TGTGCCAGCAGCGTAGCGGGAAGGGCTCATTCCTACGAGCAGTACTTC
CASSVAGRAHSYEQYF
>.|.|TRBV28|TRBJ1-1
TGTGCCAGCAGTCCCTACTTAGGTGGAGGGAACACTGAAGCTTTCTTT
CASSPYLGGGNTEAFF
>.|few|TRBV5-1|TRBJ2-1
TGCGCCAGCAGCTTGGCGGAGAGGACTGAGCAGTTCTTC
CASSLAERTEQFF
>.|.|TRBV20-1|TRBJ1-2
TGCAGTGCTAGAGCTCCCGCGGTAAACTATGGCTACACCTTC
CSARAPAVNYGYTF
>.|once|TRBV7-3|TRBJ1-2
TGTGCCACCCGGGACACCGTAAGCTATGGCTACACCTTC
CATRDTVSYGYTF
>.|.|TRBV20-1|TRBJ2-7
TGCAGTGCTAGGGTGGGACCCTACGAGCAGTACTTC
CSARVGPYEQYF
>.|.|TRBV11-2|TRBJ1-2
TGTGCCAGCAGCTTAATTCGGGGGGAGCGTAACTATGGCTACACCTTC
CASSLIRGERNYGYTF
>.|.|TRBV20-1|TRBJ2-3
TGCAGTACCGCGAAAGGGTTGGGCACAGATACGCAGTATTTT
CSTAKGLGTDTQYF
>TRBD1|.|TRBV12-3/TRBV12-4|TRBJ2-7
TGTGCCAGCAGTTTGGCTTCCTCCGGGACAGGGTTTTACGAGCAGTACTTC
CASSLASSGTGFYEQYF
>TRBD2|.|TRBV5-1|TRBJ2-3
TGCGCCAGCAGCGGAATTACTAGCGCGGCCTCCAATAAGCAGTATTTT
CASSGITSAASNKQYF
>TRBD1|.|TRBV30|TRBJ1-1
TGTGCCTGGAGTGACGTTTGGACAGGGGGCAAGAAGACTGAAGCTTTCTTT
CAWSDVWTGGKKTEAFF
>.|.|TRBV2|TRBJ2-5
TGTGCCAGCAGTGAGACGGGACTTCAAGAGGCCCAGTACTTC
CASSETGLQEAQYF
>.|.|TRBV15|TRBJ1-2
TGTGCCACCAGCTCCCAGGAGGGCTACACCTTC
CATSSQEGYTF
>.|.|TRBV5-6|TRBJ2-7
TGTGCCAGCAGCTTTAGCCCAGGGGCCTACAATGAGCAGTACTTC
CASSFSPGAYNEQYF
>.|few|TRBV6-6|TRBJ1-1
TGTGCCAGCAGTTACCACGCGATGAACACTGAAGCTTTCTTT
CASSYHAMNTEAFF
>.|few|TRBV27|TRBJ2-7
TGTGCCAGCAGTCGCGGAGGGACACGCTACGAGCAGTACTTC
CASSRGGTRYEQYF
>TRBD2|.|TRBV12-3/TRBV12-4|TRBJ2-1
TGTGCCAGCAGTTTGAGGGACTACCAGTTCTTC
CASSLRDYQFF
>.|once|TRBV9|TRBJ2-7
TGTGCCAGCAGCCCGCACCGGGGGCCCGGCAACGAGCAGTACTTC
CASSPHRGPGNEQYF
>TRBD2|few|TRBV14|TRBJ2-5
TGTGCCAGCAGCCAAGATAGCGGGGGGGCGGAGACCCAGTACTTC
CASSQDSGGAETQYF
>TRBD2|.|TRBV4-2|TRBJ2-2
TGTGCCAGCAGCCAAGGTCCCTTCACCGGGACTAGCGGCCCCACCGGCGGGGAGCTGTTTTTT
CASSQGPFTGTSGPTGGELFF
>.|.|TRBV3-1|TRBJ1-2
TGTGCCAGCCGGGACTTAAGAAACTATGGCTACACCTTC
CASRDLRNYGYTF